One and the same sample provided the 7 T cell receptor beta chains below, sequenced in a study of post-analysis software for immune sequencing data (dated by TCRdb to between 2014 and 2017). Broader findings and caveats from the paper: Significantly higher frequencies in patients than in controls were found for roughly 5 TRBV segments, including TRBV5-6, TRBV5-1 and TRBV20-1.

Library generation was performed with PCR. Sequencing was carried out with an Illumina HiSeq 2500. To reduce PCR and sequencing biases, unique molecular identifiers were incorporated into the TCR beta cDNA libraries. TCRdb applied fastp at Q25 and MiXCR to the public reads, then kept only in-frame beta chains. Each CDR3 protein appears once, grouped with its most common genes and DNA. A total of about 770,000 distinct CDR3 sequences appear in this sample, roughly 46% of them only once. The ten largest clones capture 4.9% of the sample. What these receptors recognize is not known. Specimen: blood. Receptors originate from a girl aged 5-17 years with multiple sclerosis.

This rearrangement joins TRBV2 to TRBJ2-7; unclear D gene. Germline CDR1 is SNHLY and CDR2 is FYNNEI. The CDR3 contains 14 residues. With 3 bases removed from V and 0 bases from J, the gap between germline ends came to 9 bases. CDR3 sequence reads: CASSDGGISYEQYF. CDR3 DNA sequence: TGTGCCAGCAGTGATGGCGGCATCTCCTACGAGCAGTACTTC.

The CDR3 reads CASSLGRDRIHSPLHF. CDR3 DNA: TGCGCCAGCAGCCTGGGCCGGGACAGGATACATTCACCCCTCCACTTT. The V call is TRBV5-1, the J call TRBJ1-6; 8 nucleotides match TRBD1. Per the germline V gene, CDR1 is SGHRS and CDR2 is YFSETQ. Trimming cost V 4 bases and J 8 bases; bases outside gene matches: 11. There are 16 residues in the CDR3.

The chain carries TRBV19 and TRBJ2-5; 7 bases are shared with TRBD2. CDR1 is LNHDA and CDR2 is SQIVND in the germline V gene (reference sequence). The CDR3 totals 13 residues. CDR3 nucleotides: TGTACCAAGCTAGCGGAACCTCAAGAGACCCAGTACTTC. It codes for CTKLAEPQETQYF.

This clonotype came up many times. The chain joins TRBV27 to TRBJ2-7, with 10 nucleotides matching TRBD1. V gave up 2 bases and J gave up 2 bases; unmatched junction bases: 3. Per the germline V gene, CDR1 is MNHEY and CDR2 is SMNVEV (reference sequence). CDR3 length: 15 amino acids. CDR3 amino acids: CASSLRQGAPYEQYF. The DNA for the CDR3 is TGTGCCAGCAGTTTAAGACAGGGGGCCCCCTACGAGCAGTACTTC.

The rearrangement links TRBV20-1 to TRBJ2-7; 7 positions match TRBD2. Trimming at V came to 6 bases and at J to 2 bases, leaving 13 bases not matched to a gene. This CDR3 region has 15 residues. Looked up from germline, CDR1 is DFQATT and CDR2 is SNEGSKA (reference sequence). CDR3 amino acids: CSATSGRENTYEQYF. The CDR3, as DNA: TGCAGTGCCACTTCAGGGCGGGAGAACACCTACGAGCAGTACTTC.

The count of this clonotype is one. J is TRBJ2-1 and V is TRBV7-9; D ambiguous. The CDR3 consists of 15 residues. Germline V gene sequence: CDR1 SEHNR, CDR2 FQNEAQ (reference sequence). V lost 6 bases and J lost 7, with 19 bases in between. The CDR3 loop reads CASRPPIPYGNEQFF. As DNA, the CDR3 is TGTGCCAGCAGGCCTCCAATCCCGTACGGTAATGAGCAGTTCTTC.

The V and J genes are TRBV20-1 and TRBJ1-2, with D possibly TRBD1 on 5 matching bases. Germline CDR1 DFQATT, CDR2 SNEGSKA (reference sequence). The ends were cut back, 3 bases at V and 4 bases at J, with 12 bases in the middle. The CDR3 has 13 amino acids. Here the CDR3 reads CSARPRGAYGYTF. The CDR3 DNA is TGCAGTGCTAGGCCTCGAGGGGCCTATGGCTACACCTTC.